This T cell receptor (beta chain) is drawn from a study of cytomegalovirus exposure and HLA in healthy donors (dated by TCRdb to the late 2010s). Concerning the study at large: An earlier analysis of 550 to 700 of the donors reported approximately 290 Gb of sequence data and some 120 million unique TCR beta sequences from some 180 million T cells. The study combined high-throughput TCR immunosequencing, statistical association of individual TCRs with disease status, and machine learning to predict cytomegalovirus infection status. All discovery cohort repertoires had been generated on a single sequencing platform. Typing coverage varied by locus: about 620-640 donors for A, B, C, DRB1 and DQB1; roughly 510 for DQA1; around 610 for DPA1; 450 to 480 for DPB1. The study aimed to test whether cataloging public T cell receptors could reveal signatures of past pathogen exposure. Donor age, sex, ethnicity and CMV serostatus were collected together with the repertoire data. In the later analysis, no new phenotypic data were used to find candidate immune exposures; instead, reliance was placed on TCR beta sequences and their occurrence across donors. In a later analysis, previously published TCR beta repertoires from several hundred donors were re-analyzed and high-resolution HLA genotyping was added so that TCR occurrence patterns could be studied. The T cell repertoires of 700 or so subjects were profiled by immunosequencing and related to cytomegalovirus serostatus. An early release covering some 640 HLA-typed donors comprised approximately 300 gigabases of sequencing data and 85 million or so unique TCR sequences. About 5 DR-DQ haplotypes were handled as single units for association and clustering, since linkage in the cohort was strong. On average, about 200,000 unique TCR beta nucleotide sequences were sequenced per donor among about 400 genotyped donors of the cohort, with around 19% of those sequences being non-productive. An earlier analysis of roughly 600 of the donors used high-throughput TCR beta sequencing to judge whether each TCR beta V gene segment behaved as functional or pseudogenic. A later genetic analysis used genome-wide SNP genotypes for about 55% of the 666 donors, treating that subset as a discovery cohort. A separate validation cohort of 100 to 150 different subjects was used in addition to the approximately 700-subject first cohort. Among the roughly 410 genotyped donors, around 79% belonged to the genetic ancestry cluster associated with self-reported Caucasian donors. Both class I and class II loci were covered by HLA typing, at four-digit resolution.

General conclusions and limits of the study: The sequencing pipeline was judged likely to have produced a cluster of highly shared sequence variants as a technical artifact. When HLA alleles, especially DR and DQ, strongly co-occurred, attributing TCR associations to individual alleles was difficult. In an earlier analysis of a few hundred of the donors, most TCR beta V segments were observed in productive rearrangements about 87% or about 30% of the time, broadly matching IMGT annotations. According to a later genetic analysis, donors in an Asian-associated ancestry cluster had fewer N-insertions in productive TCRs than the approximately 700-donor mean. According to a later analysis, TCR association rates differed among HLA loci, with DRB1 alleles showing the most associated TCRs and HLA-C alleles showing the fewest. Roughly uniform sequencing depth across donors was assumed in presence/absence analyses, although this assumption may not hold. Across donors, most TCR sequences were observed very rarely, whereas some public TCRs were present in many individuals. Because counts were too low, about 15 rarely observed V segments, including chromosome 9 orphons, were left out of the earlier analysis of 500 to 650 of the donors. In both the original and validation cohorts, the classifier was reported to diagnose cytomegalovirus status with high specificity and sensitivity. For the cohort, immune exposure information was limited to CMV serostatus. Specific HLA alleles were associated with 15,000 to 20,000 TCR beta sequences at a false discovery rate of 0.05 in a later analysis. In the study, 150 to 200 TCR beta chains were listed as associated with cytomegalovirus. HLA typing was unavailable for some donors at each locus, so association tests used only the typed subset. A later genetic analysis associated a missense DCLRE1C variant with V-gene and J-gene trimming of TCR beta chains, and an independent cohort replicated the association. Three of the identified cytomegalovirus-associated TCR beta chains were confirmed in vitro to be specific for cytomegalovirus antigens. The authors suggested that the approach could potentially be extended to other disease states and immunological phenotypes. A further reported finding was that TCR beta sequences accurately predicted the HLA-A and HLA-B alleles for most subjects in the first cohort. According to a later analysis, most CMV-associated TCR beta chains appeared to be HLA-restricted, and the HLA associations seemed to be driven largely by CMV exposure. Linkage disequilibrium might explain the correlated functional status among segregating V segments, but an unknown experimental factor could not be ruled out. Only TCR beta chains were sequenced in this cohort, and the absence of alpha or paired-chain data limited detectable features. According to a later analysis, parvovirus B19, influenza, CMV and Epstein-Barr virus appeared linked to several top co-occurrence clusters. In a later analysis, HLA-associated TCR beta chains were found to be more clonally expanded and to have lower generation probabilities than equally common non-associated chains.

The cohort comprised hundreds of healthy bone marrow donors. At the time of sampling, all cohort members were nominally healthy, though unrecorded immune exposures were likely present. The donor tested CMV seropositive and was one of the 289 seropositive cohort members. A peripheral blood sample was collected from each donor, and TCR beta sequencing was performed on peripheral blood mononuclear cells. The Qiagen DNeasy Blood Extraction Kit was used to extract genomic DNA from the blood cell samples. Receptor libraries were prepared by the immunoSEQ multiplex PCR assay. A mixture of 60 forward primers for TCR Vbeta segments and 13 reverse primers for TCR Jbeta segments was used in the multiplex PCR. A multiplex PCR assay on genomic DNA amplified the CDR3 region of rearranged TCR beta genes. Amplified TCR beta libraries were sequenced as 87-base-pair reads on the Illumina HiSeq System. From the authors' description of their analysis: In a later analysis, tens of millions of unique TCR beta chains were counted across the approximately 640 repertoires, and roughly 11 million of these chains were shared by at least two donors. Raw reads were error-corrected and collapsed into unique sequences by a nearest-neighbor algorithm in which closely related sequences were merged to remove PCR and sequencing errors. To assign V, D and J gene segments, CDR3 sequences were aligned to IMGT reference sequences. For a sequence to be retained, a match of at least six nucleotides to both a V gene segment and a J gene segment was required. A rearrangement was called productive if the CDR3 had no stop codons and remained in frame with V and J, and every other rearrangement was called non-productive. Following IMGT convention, CDR3 was defined as the stretch from the second conserved V-encoded cysteine to the conserved J-encoded phenylalanine. The earlier analysis of some 540 of the donors excluded any sequence lacking an unambiguous match to a single V gene segment. An earlier analysis of a few hundred of the donors called V segments functional above 56.7% productive rearrangements and segregating when the between-donor standard deviation exceeded 5%. To diagnose cytomegalovirus status from the catalog of TCR beta chain sequences, a statistical classification framework was built. V and J gene assignment, in a later analysis, came from comparing TCR nucleotide sequences with IMGT/GENE-DB human TR gene sequences. In a later analysis, CDR3 sequences and most-parsimonious VDJ recombination scenarios were assigned using the TCRdist pipeline. In a later analysis, every TCR beta chain was defined by the combination of its CDR3 amino acid sequence and its V-gene family, and reads without a unique V-gene family were dropped. In a later analysis, approximately 640 highly shared, low-generation-probability nucleotide sequences were removed to address suspected cross-contamination and a sequencing artifact. In a later analysis, a clonal expansion index for each public chain was calculated from normalized within-repertoire ranks of inferred template counts. In a later analysis, generation probabilities were computed using a VDJ recombination model fitted to out-of-frame rearrangements, and the results were checked against IGoR. A later analysis scored TCR-TCR, TCR-HLA and TCR-CMV co-occurrence with hypergeometric tests, applying a repertoire-size bias correction to TCR pairs. A later analysis estimated false discovery rates by permuting HLA or CMV assignments 20 times. A later analysis grouped co-occurring TCRs with DBSCAN, adding TCRdist sequence similarity when clustering within HLA-allele-positive subsets. Co-occurrence clustering excluded repertoires with fewer than 30,000 or more than 120,000 public chains, plus five with anomalous nucleotide sharing. The clones in this table, taken by TCRdb from immuneACCESS, are in-frame only. Not every clone is retained; where verified, under half of the shortfall comes from an unresolved V gene, and the cause of the rest is unknown. V, J and clone size are taken as reported in that table, and D and trimming were inferred from the DNA itself. Within this sample are about 78,000 clones, with approximately 70% of them counted one time only. Around 10% of the sample lies in the top ten.

This clone was seen only once. Its antigen is currently not known. The sample holds no much larger clone one base away, and base qualities are not on file. The sequence was obtained from a woman aged 40 to 50 in good health and CMV-seropositive. The sample was PBMCs.

The DNA is as follows: TGTGCCAGCAGTTACTCGTGGACAGGCAATCAGCCCCAGCATTTT. This is translated as CASSYSWTGNQPQHF. This sequence uses TRBV6-5 and TRBJ1-5; the D gene is perhaps TRBD1, on 6 matching bases. There are 15 amino acids in the CDR3, from cysteine to phenylalanine inclusive. Just the 45-base CDR3 DNA is kept, in frame starting at base 1. CDR1 is given as MNHEY and CDR2 as SVGAGI, both from the germline V gene. Trimming costs V 0 bases and J 2 bases, and their ends lie 8 bases apart.